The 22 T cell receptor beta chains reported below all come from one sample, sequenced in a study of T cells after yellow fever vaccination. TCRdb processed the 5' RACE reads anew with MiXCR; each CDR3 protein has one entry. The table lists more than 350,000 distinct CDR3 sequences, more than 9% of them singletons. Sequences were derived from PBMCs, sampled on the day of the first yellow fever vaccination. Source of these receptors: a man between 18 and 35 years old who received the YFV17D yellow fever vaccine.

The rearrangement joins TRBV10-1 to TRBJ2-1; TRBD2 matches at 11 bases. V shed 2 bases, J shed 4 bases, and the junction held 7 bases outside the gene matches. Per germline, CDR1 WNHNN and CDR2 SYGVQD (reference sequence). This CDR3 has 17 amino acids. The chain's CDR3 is CASSEAVAGGGYNEQFF. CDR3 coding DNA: TGCGCCAGCAGTGAGGCGGTAGCGGGGGGGGGATACAATGAGCAGTTCTTC.

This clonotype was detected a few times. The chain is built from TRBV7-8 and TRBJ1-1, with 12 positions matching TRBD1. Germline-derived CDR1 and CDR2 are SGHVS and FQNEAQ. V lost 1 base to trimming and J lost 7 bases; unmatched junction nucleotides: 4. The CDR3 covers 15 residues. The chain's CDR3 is CASSLGDRGPREAFF. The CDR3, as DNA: TGTGCCAGCAGCTTAGGGGACAGGGGGCCCCGTGAAGCTTTCTTT.

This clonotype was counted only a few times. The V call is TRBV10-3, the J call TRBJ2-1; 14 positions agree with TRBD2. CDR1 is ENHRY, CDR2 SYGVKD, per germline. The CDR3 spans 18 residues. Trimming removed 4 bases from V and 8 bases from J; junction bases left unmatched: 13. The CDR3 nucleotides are TGTGCCATCAGTGGACTAGCGGGGGGGCCACGGCCGGGGGATGAGCAGTTCTTC. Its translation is CAISGLAGGPRPGDEQFF.

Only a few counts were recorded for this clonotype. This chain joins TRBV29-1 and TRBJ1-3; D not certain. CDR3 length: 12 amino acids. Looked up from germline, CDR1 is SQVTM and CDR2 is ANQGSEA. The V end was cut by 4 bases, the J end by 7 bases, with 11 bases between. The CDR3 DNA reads TGCAGCGTTGTAACCGCCGGGAACACCATATATTTT. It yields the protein CSVVTAGNTIYF.

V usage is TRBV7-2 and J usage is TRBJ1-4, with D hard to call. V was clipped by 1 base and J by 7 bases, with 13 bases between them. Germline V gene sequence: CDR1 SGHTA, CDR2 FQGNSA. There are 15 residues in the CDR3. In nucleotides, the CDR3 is TGTGCCAGCAGCTTAGTAGGGTTTGTGGGTGAAAAACTGTTTTTT. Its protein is CASSLVGFVGEKLFF.

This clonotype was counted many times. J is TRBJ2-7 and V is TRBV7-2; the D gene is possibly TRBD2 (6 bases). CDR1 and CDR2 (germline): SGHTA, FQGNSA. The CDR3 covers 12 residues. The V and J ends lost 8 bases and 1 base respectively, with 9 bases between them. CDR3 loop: CASGRESYEQYF. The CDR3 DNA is TGTGCCAGCGGACGGGAGTCCTACGAGCAGTACTTC.

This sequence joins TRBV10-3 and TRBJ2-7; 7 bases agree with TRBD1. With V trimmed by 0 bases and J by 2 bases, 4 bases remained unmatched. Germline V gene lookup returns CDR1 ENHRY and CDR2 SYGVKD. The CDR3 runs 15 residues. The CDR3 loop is CAISESGQGAYEQYF. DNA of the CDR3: TGTGCCATCAGTGAGTCAGGGCAGGGGGCCTACGAGCAGTACTTC.

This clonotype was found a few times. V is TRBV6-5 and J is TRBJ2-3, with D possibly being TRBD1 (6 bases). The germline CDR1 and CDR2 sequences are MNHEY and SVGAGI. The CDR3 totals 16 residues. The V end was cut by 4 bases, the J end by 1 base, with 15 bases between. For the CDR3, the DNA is TGTGCCAGCAGTTCCCTGGGAACAGGGCGCACAGATACGCAGTATTTT. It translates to CASSSLGTGRTDTQYF.

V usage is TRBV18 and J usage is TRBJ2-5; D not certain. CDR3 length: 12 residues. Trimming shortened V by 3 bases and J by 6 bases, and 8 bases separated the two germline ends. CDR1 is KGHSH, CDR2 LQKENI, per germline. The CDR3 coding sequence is TGTGCCAGCTCACCTGAGATGAAGACCCAGTACTTC. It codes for CASSPEMKTQYF.

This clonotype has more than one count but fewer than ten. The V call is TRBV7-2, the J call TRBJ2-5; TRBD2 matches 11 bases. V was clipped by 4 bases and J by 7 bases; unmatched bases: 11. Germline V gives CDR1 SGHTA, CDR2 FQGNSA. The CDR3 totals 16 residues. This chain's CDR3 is CASSSSYSGGAGTQYF. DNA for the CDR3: TGTGCCAGCAGCTCCTCATATAGCGGGGGGGCGGGGACCCAGTACTTC.

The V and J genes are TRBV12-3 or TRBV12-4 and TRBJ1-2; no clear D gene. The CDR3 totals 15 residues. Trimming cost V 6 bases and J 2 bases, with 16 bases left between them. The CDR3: CASSPIWATNYGYTF. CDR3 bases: TGTGCCAGCAGCCCCATATGGGCCACCAACTATGGCTACACCTTC.

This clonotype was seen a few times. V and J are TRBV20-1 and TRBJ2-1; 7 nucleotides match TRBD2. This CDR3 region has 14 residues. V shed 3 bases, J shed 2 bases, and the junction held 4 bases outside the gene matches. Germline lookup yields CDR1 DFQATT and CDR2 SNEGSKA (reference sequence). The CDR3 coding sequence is TGCAGTGCTAGTGGGGGGGAAGCCTACAATGAGCAGTTCTTC. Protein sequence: CSASGGEAYNEQFF.

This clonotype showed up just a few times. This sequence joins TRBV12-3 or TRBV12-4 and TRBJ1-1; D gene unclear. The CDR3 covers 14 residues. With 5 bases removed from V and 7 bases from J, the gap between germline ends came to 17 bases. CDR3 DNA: TGTGCCAGCAGTCAGACACGCCGGAAAGTTGAAGCTTTCTTT. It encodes CASSQTRRKVEAFF.

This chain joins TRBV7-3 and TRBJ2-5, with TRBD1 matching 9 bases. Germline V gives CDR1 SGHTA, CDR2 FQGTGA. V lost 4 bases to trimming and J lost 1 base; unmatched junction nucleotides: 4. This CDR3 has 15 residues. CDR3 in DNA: TGTGCCAGCAGCTGGGGGACAGGGACCCAAGAGACCCAGTACTTC. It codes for CASSWGTGTQETQYF.

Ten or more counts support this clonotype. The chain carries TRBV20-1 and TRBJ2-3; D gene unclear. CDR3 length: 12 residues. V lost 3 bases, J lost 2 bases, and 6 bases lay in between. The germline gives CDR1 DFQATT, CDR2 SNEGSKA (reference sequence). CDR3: CSARAFTDTQYF. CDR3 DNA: TGCAGTGCTAGGGCTTTCACAGATACGCAGTATTTT.

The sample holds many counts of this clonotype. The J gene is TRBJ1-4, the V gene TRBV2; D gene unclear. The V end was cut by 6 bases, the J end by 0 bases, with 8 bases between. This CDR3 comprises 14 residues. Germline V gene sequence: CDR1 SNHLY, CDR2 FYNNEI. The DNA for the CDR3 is TGTGCCAGCAGCCCTTATGCAACTAATGAAAAACTGTTTTTT. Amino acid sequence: CASSPYATNEKLFF.

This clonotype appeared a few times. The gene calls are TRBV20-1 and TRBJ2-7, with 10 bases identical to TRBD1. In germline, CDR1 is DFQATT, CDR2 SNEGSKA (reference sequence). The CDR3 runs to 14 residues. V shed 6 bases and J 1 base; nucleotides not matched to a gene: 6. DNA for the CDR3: TGCAGTGCCTACCGGGACAGGGGATCCTACGAGCAGTACTTC. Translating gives CSAYRDRGSYEQYF.

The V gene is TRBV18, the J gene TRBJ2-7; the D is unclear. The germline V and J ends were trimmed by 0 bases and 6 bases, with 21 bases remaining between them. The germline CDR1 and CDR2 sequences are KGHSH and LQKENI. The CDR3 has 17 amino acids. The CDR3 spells CASSPPASAQVGGEQYF. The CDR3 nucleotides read TGTGCCAGCTCACCACCGGCTTCGGCGCAGGTGGGCGGCGAGCAGTACTTC.

In nucleotides, the CDR3 is TGTGCCAGCACCACGACAGGGGAGGGCGAGCAGTACGTC. Protein: CASTTTGEGEQYV. The chain carries TRBV6-6 and TRBJ2-7; possible D gene TRBD1, 8 bases. Germline V gene data show CDR1 as MNHNY and CDR2 as SVGAGI (reference sequence). This CDR3 contains 13 residues. V dropped 7 bases and J dropped 6 bases, with 16 bases sitting between them.

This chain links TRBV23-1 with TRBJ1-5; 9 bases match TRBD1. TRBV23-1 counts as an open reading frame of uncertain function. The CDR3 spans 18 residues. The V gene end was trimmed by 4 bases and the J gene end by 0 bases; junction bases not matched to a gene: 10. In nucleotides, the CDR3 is TGCGCCAGCAGTCGGAACCGGGACAGGGCTTATAGCAATCAGCCCCAGCATTTT. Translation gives CASSRNRDRAYSNQPQHF.

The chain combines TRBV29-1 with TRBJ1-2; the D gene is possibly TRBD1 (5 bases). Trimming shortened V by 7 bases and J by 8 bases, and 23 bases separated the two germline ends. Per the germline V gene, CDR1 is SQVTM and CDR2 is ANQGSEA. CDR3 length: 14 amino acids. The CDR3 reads CSGSRGTFDGGYTF. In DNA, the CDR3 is TGCAGCGGTTCCCGAGGGACCTTCGATGGAGGCTACACCTTC.

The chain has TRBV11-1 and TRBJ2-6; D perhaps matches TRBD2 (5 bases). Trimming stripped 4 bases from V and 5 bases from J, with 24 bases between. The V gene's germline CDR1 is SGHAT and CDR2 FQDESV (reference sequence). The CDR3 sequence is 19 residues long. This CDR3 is CASSYKGSGSLRRANVLTF. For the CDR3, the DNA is TGTGCCAGCAGCTATAAGGGTTCGGGGTCCCTTAGGAGGGCCAACGTCCTGACTTTC.